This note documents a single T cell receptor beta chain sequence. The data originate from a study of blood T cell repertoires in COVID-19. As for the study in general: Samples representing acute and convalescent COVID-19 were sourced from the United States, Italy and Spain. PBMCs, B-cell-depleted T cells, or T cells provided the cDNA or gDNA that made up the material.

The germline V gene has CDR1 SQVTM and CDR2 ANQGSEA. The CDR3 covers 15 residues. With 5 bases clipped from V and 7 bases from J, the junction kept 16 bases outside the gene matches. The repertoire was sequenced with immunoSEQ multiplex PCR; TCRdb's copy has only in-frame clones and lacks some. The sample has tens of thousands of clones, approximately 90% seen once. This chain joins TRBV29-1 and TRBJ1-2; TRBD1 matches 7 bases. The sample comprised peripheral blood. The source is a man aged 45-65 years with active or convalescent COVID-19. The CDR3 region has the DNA TGCAGCGTTTACCCTTCGCACAGGGGAACTTCTGGCTACACCTTC. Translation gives CSVYPSHRGTSGYTF.